This TCR beta chain appears in the sequencing data of a study of T cell responses to AZD1222 COVID-19 vaccine. Whole-study findings and limits: In a largely white British group with more females than males, clonal diversity was possibly underestimated. An increase in Spike-specific TCR breadth and depth was observed after two AZD1222 doses. Regions 160-218 and 743-854 held dominance among vaccine-associated CD4 TCRs, which spanned spike.

Measured with immunoSEQ multiplex PCR; TCRdb has only the in-frame clones, and not every one. This sample carries under 150,000 clones, around 91% of them seen once, and the ten largest clones take around 1.4%. Points on this clone: Its cognate antigen is unknown.

The length of the CDR3 is 12 residues. Germline CDR1 SGHNT, CDR2 YENEEA. V lost 5 bases and J lost 4, with 6 bases in between. Both about-4-week and about-12-week second-dose recipients were combined. The sample consisted of peripheral blood, taken 28 days after the second AZD1222 dose. The chain employs TRBV11-3 and TRBJ1-3, with a tentative D call TRBD1 (5 bases). The source is an adult who received the AZD1222 COVID-19 vaccine. The CDR3 spells CASSQGGNTIYF. Here the CDR3 DNA reads TGTGCCAGCAGCCAGGGAGGAAACACCATATATTTT.